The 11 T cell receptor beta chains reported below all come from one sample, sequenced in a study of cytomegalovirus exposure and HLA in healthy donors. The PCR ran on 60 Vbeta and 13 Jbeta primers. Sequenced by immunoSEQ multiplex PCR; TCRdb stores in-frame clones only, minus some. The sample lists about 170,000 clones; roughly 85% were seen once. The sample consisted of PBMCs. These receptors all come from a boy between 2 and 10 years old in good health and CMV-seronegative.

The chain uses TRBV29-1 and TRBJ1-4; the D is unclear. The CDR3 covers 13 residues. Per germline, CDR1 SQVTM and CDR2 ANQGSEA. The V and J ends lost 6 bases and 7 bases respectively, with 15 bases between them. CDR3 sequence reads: CSVALRQAEKLFF. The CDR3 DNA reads TGCAGCGTAGCCCTCCGGCAGGCTGAAAAACTGTTTTTT.

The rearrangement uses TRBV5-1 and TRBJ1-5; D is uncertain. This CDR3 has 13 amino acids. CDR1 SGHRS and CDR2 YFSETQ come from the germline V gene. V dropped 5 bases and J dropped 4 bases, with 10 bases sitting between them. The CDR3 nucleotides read TGCGCCAGCAGTTTGAGCTGGAATCAGCCCCAGCATTTT. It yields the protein CASSLSWNQPQHF.

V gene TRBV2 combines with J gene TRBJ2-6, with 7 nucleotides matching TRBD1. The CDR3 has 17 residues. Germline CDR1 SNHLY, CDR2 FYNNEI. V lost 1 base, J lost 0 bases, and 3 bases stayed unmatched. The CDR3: CASSEGTGGSGANVLTF. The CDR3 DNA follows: TGTGCCAGCAGTGAAGGGACAGGCGGCTCTGGGGCCAACGTCCTGACTTTC.

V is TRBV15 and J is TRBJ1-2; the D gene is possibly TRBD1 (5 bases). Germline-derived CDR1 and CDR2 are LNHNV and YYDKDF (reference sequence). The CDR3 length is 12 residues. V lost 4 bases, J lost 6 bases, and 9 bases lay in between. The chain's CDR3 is CATSTGPDGYTF. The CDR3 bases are TGTGCCACCAGCACAGGGCCAGATGGCTACACCTTC.

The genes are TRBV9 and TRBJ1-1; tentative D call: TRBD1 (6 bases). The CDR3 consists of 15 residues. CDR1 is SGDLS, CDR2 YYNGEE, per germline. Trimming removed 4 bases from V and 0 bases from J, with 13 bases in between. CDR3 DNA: TGTGCCAGCAGCCCACGACAGGCCCTGAACACTGAAGCTTTCTTT. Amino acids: CASSPRQALNTEAFF. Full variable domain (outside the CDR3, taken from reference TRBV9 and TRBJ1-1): DSGVTQTPKHLITATGQRVTLRCSPRSGDLSVYWYQQSLDQGLQFLIQYYNGEERAKGNILERFSAQQFPDLHSELNLSSLELGDSALYFCASSPRQALNTEAFFGQGTRLTVV.

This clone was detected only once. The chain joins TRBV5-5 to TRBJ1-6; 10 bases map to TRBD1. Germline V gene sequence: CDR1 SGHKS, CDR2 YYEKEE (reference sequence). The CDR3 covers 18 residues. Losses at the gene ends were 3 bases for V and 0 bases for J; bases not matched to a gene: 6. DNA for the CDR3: TGTGCCAGCAGCTCAGACAGGGGGCAGAGCTCCTATAATTCACCCCTCCACTTT. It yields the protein CASSSDRGQSSYNSPLHF.

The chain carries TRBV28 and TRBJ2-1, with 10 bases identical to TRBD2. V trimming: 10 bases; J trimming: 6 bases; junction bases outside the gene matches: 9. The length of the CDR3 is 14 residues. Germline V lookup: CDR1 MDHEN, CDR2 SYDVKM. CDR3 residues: CATLAGAICNEQFF. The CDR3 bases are TGTGCCACTCTAGCGGGGGCCATCTGCAATGAGCAGTTCTTC.

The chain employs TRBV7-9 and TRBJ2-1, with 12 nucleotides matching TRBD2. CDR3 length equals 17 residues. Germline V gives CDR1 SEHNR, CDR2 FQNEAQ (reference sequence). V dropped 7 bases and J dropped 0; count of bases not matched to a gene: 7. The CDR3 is CASTQGLAGSSYNEQFF. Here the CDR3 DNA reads TGTGCCAGCACCCAGGGACTAGCGGGCAGCTCCTACAATGAGCAGTTCTTC. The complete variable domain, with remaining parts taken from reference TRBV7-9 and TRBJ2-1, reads DTGVSQNPRHKITKRGQNVTFRCDPISEHNRLYWYRQTLGQGPEFLTYFQNEAQLEKSRLLSDRFSAERPKGSFSTLEIQRTEQGDSAMYLCASTQGLAGSSYNEQFFGPGTRLTVL.

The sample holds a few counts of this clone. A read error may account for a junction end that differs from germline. This CDR3 is CASSRDRGTMIF. The CDR3, as DNA: TGTGCCAGCAGTCGGGACAGGGGGACAATGATTTTT. The chain is built from TRBV28 and TRBJ1-4, with TRBD1 matching over 11 bases. The CDR3 sequence is 12 residues long. Per the germline V gene, CDR1 is MDHEN and CDR2 is SYDVKM. The full variable domain, its missing parts supplied by reference TRBV28 and TRBJ1-4, is DVKVTQSSRYLVKRTGEKVFLECVQDMDHENMFWYRQDPGLGLRLIYFSYDVKMKEKGDIPEGYSVSREKKERFSLILESASTNQTSMYLCASSRDRGTMIFGSGTQLSVL.

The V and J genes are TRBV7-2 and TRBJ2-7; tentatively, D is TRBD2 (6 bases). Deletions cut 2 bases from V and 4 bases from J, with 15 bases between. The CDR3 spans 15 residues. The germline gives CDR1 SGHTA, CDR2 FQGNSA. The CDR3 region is CASSLTSIGGYEQYF. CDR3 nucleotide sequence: TGTGCCAGCAGCTTAACTAGCATTGGGGGGTACGAGCAGTACTTC.

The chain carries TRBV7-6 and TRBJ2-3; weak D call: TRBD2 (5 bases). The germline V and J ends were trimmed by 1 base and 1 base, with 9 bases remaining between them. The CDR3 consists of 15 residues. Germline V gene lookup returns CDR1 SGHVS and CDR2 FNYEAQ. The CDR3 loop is CASSLVPGGTDTQYF. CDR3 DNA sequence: TGTGCCAGCAGCTTAGTTCCCGGGGGCACAGATACGCAGTATTTT.